This note documents a single T cell receptor (beta chain) sequence. Its antigen is currently unknown. Each donor's status was that of a healthy bone marrow donor. The data stem from a study of cytomegalovirus exposure and HLA in healthy donors. Findings and limits, study-wide: Among TCR beta chains of equal frequency, HLA-associated ones were more clonally expanded in a later analysis. Sequencing depth roughly uniform across donors was assumed in presence/absence analyses. Most TCRs appeared rarely, but some public TCRs recurred in many donors.

Primers: 60 Vbeta forward and 13 Jbeta reverse. Clones were sequenced by immunoSEQ multiplex PCR, and TCRdb holds only the in-frame ones, with some missing. The repertoire table contains approximately 170,000 clones. The CDR3 consists of 14 residues. V dropped 1 base and J dropped 5 bases, with 12 bases sitting between them. Looked up from germline, CDR1 is GTSNPN and CDR2 is SVGIG (reference sequence). The J gene is TRBJ1-3, the V gene TRBV30; D uncertain. The specimen was PBMCs. This receptor was taken from a young woman in good health and CMV-seropositive. The CDR3 DNA follows: TGTGCCTGGAGTGCCCGAGATGGTAGAAACACCATATATTTT. This translates into CAWSARDGRNTIYF.